This entry describes one T cell receptor (beta chain). This sample stems from a study of blood T cell repertoires in COVID-19. Study summary: Italy, Spain and the United States were the sources of the convalescent and acute COVID-19 samples. PBMCs, B-cell-depleted T cells, or T cells provided the cDNA or gDNA that made up the material.

V lost 0 bases and J 9 bases, leaving 9 bases between the germline ends. The germline gives CDR1 LGHDT, CDR2 YNNKEL (reference sequence). This CDR3 has 13 amino acids. In the original processing: Amplification of reference gene primers provided the estimated nucleated cell counts. Method: immunoSEQ multiplex PCR; TCRdb's copy keeps in-frame clones and lacks some. V, J and clone size are taken as reported in that table, and D and trimming were inferred from the DNA itself. This table holds 90,000 to 100,000 clones, approximately 86% found once. The sequenced sample consisted of peripheral blood. The sequence was obtained from a man in his 70s with active or convalescent COVID-19. The chain joins TRBV3-1 (or the pseudogene TRBV3-2) to TRBJ2-4; D is uncertain. The CDR3 sequence is CASSQDLASIQYF. The CDR3 nucleotides are TGTGCCAGCAGCCAAGATTTGGCCAGCATTCAGTACTTC.